One and the same sample provided the 16 T cell receptor beta chains below, sequenced in a study of CD8+CD57+ T cells in acquired aplastic anemia. TCR beta VDJ and CDR3 profiles were obtained from a genomic DNA template. TCRdb processed the reads anew with MiXCR; each CDR3 protein has one entry. The sample has under 250,000 distinct CDR3 sequences, 30% to 35% seen once. The specimen was sorted CD4+, CD8+, or CD8+CD57+ T cells (not recorded which) from PBMCs. The receptors were sampled from a human donor in good health, serving as a control.

This clonotype showed up many times. The V gene is TRBV4-1, the J gene TRBJ1-2; D gene unclear. Trimming cost V 0 bases and J 2 bases, with 10 bases left between them. CDR3 size: 15 residues. Per the germline V gene, CDR1 is MGHRA and CDR2 is YSYEKL. For the CDR3, the DNA is TGCGCCAGCAGCCAAGATTCGGCAGGCAACTATGGCTACACCTTC. Its translation is CASSQDSAGNYGYTF.

In its sample, this clonotype was seen a few times. This chain links TRBV19 with TRBJ2-7; D might be TRBD1 (5 bases). The V end was cut by 3 bases, the J end by 5 bases, with 23 bases between. CDR1 LNHDA and CDR2 SQIVND come from the germline V gene (reference sequence). This CDR3 region has 17 residues. The DNA for the CDR3 is TGTGCCAGTAGTATTCAGGGTCTTTCTAGAATCCCCAACGAGCAGTACTTC. Translating it yields CASSIQGLSRIPNEQYF.

The chain employs TRBV11-2 and TRBJ2-3; weak D call: TRBD1 (6 bases). V was shortened by 5 bases and J by 2 bases, with 23 bases between the two germline ends. The V gene's germline CDR1 is SGHAT and CDR2 FQNNGV. CDR3 length equals 18 residues. The CDR3 nucleotides read TGTGCCAGCAGCCCTAAGGGGATCGTGGGGGCCGTCACAGATACGCAGTATTTT. Translating it yields CASSPKGIVGAVTDTQYF.

This clonotype was detected only a few times. The rearrangement links TRBV10-2 to TRBJ2-7; D unclear. V lost 6 bases to trimming and J lost 1 base, with 10 bases between them. The length of the CDR3 is 13 residues. Germline CDR1 and CDR2: WSHSY and SAAADI. CDR3 in DNA: TGCGCCAGCAGGGAAACAGATTCCTACGAGCAGTACTTC. Amino acids: CASRETDSYEQYF.

The sample holds a few counts of this clonotype. The chain uses TRBV29-1 and TRBJ1-2; perhaps TRBD1 as D (5 bases). Looked up from germline, CDR1 is SQVTM and CDR2 is ANQGSEA. V was clipped by 4 bases and J by 6 bases, with 9 bases between them. CDR3 size: 11 residues. CDR3 in DNA: TGCAGCGTTGGGGGGTTTGATGGCTACACCTTC. It codes for CSVGGFDGYTF. The variable domain in full, with the rest retrieved from reference TRBV29-1 and TRBJ1-2, is SAVISQKPSRDICQRGTSLTIQCQVDSQVTMMFWYRQQPGQSLTLIATANQGSEATYESGFVIDKFPISRPNLTFSTLTVSNMSPEDSSIYLCSVGGFDGYTFGSGTRLTVV.

This clonotype was observed once. This chain links TRBV2 with TRBJ2-7; maybe TRBD1 (5 bases). Germline values: CDR1 SNHLY, CDR2 FYNNEI. This CDR3 has 15 amino acids. V lost 6 bases and J 2 bases, leaving 17 bases between the germline ends. This CDR3 reads CASSLRALAPYEQYF. The CDR3 region has the DNA TGTGCCAGCAGCCTCAGGGCCCTCGCCCCCTACGAGCAGTACTTC.

The chain combines TRBV5-1 with TRBJ2-7; the D is unclear. The germline V and J ends were trimmed by 4 bases and 7 bases, with 15 bases remaining between them. Germline loops: CDR1 SGHRS, CDR2 YFSETQ. This CDR3 is 13 amino acids long. DNA of the CDR3: TGCGCCAGCAGCCAGGAGCTATTACGTGAGCAGTACTTC. It codes for CASSQELLREQYF.

There are a few counts of this clonotype. The chain combines TRBV2 with TRBJ1-1; 7 bases fit TRBD1. Trimming took 5 bases from V and 4 from J; bases not matched to a gene: 7. The CDR3 contains 14 residues. Germline V gives CDR1 SNHLY, CDR2 FYNNEI. In DNA, the CDR3 is TGTGCCAGCAGTAGACAGGGAATGAGCACTGAAGCTTTCTTT. Encoded protein: CASSRQGMSTEAFF. The full variable domain, completed using reference TRBV2 and TRBJ1-1, is EPEVTQTPSHQVTQMGQEVILRCVPISNHLYFYWYRQILGQKVEFLVSFYNNEISEKSEIFDDQFSVERPDGSNFTLKIRSTKLEDSAMYFCASSRQGMSTEAFFGQGTRLTVV.

The V gene is TRBV12-3 or TRBV12-4, the J gene TRBJ2-3, with unresolved D. Trimming removed 3 bases at V and 2 bases at J, with 12 bases between. The CDR3 extends over 15 amino acids. The CDR3 sequence is CASSFLGGSTDTQYF. CDR3 nucleotides: TGTGCCAGCAGTTTTCTCGGCGGATCCACAGATACGCAGTATTTT.

A few counts support this clonotype. The rearrangement links TRBV6-1 to TRBJ2-5, with no clear D. Per germline, CDR1 MNHNS and CDR2 SASEGT. CDR3 length equals 15 residues. CDR3 DNA sequence: TGTGCTTCAGCTCCAATCTCTAGGCAACGGGAGACCCAGTACTTC. It is translated as CASAPISRQRETQYF.

About this clonotype: With a much larger clone just one base away, this may be a read error. The chain uses TRBV10-3 and TRBJ1-2, with D perhaps matching TRBD1 (6 bases). Germline V lookup: CDR1 ENHRY, CDR2 SYGVKD. The CDR3 is made up of 14 amino acids. The V and J ends lost 11 bases and 6 bases respectively, with 22 bases between them. The CDR3 reads CAGTESGTLNGYTF. CDR3 DNA sequence: TGTGCCGGCACAGAGTCCGGGACACTTAATGGCTACACCTTC.

V usage is TRBV5-6 and J usage is TRBJ1-2; tentative D call: TRBD1 (5 bases). Germline V lookup: CDR1 SGHDT, CDR2 YYEEEE. Deletions cut 2 bases from V and 6 bases from J, with 26 bases between. The CDR3 spans 18 residues. The CDR3 DNA follows: TGTGCCAGCAGCTTTTTGACTTCCGTAGGGCAGGGCGACCATGGCTACACCTTC. Protein: CASSFLTSVGQGDHGYTF.

This clonotype has only a few counts. V gene TRBV5-1 combines with J gene TRBJ2-3; the match to TRBD2 covers 8 bases. Trimming removed 2 bases from V and 7 bases from J; junction bases left unmatched: 9. Germline loops: CDR1 SGHRS, CDR2 YFSETQ. This CDR3 region has 15 residues. Here the CDR3 DNA reads TGCGCCAGCAGCTTATCTTCGGGGGGGGAAAATACGCAGTATTTT. It specifies CASSLSSGGENTQYF.

This clonotype has a count of ten or more. The J gene is TRBJ2-4, the V gene TRBV20-1; D remains unclear. Per the germline V gene, CDR1 is DFQATT and CDR2 is SNEGSKA (reference sequence). The V end lost 0 bases, the J end lost 0 bases, and 3 bases lay between the germline ends. The CDR3 contains 13 residues. CDR3 loop: CSARDRAKNIQYF. CDR3 bases: TGCAGTGCTAGAGACCGAGCCAAAAACATTCAGTACTTC.

At least ten counts were recorded for this clonotype. The V and J genes are TRBV11-2 and TRBJ2-7, with 7 bases matching TRBD2. V shed 1 base, J shed 0 bases, and the junction held 3 bases outside the gene matches. Germline V gene lookup returns CDR1 SGHAT and CDR2 FQNNGV. This CDR3 has 15 amino acids. The CDR3 loop reads CASSLASGNSYEQYF. DNA of the CDR3: TGTGCCAGCAGCTTAGCTAGCGGAAACTCCTACGAGCAGTACTTC.

This clonotype was counted a few times. This may stem from a read error, because a much larger clone lies one nucleotide away. J is TRBJ1-3 and V is TRBV7-8; TRBD1 matches 7 bases. CDR1 is SGHVS, CDR2 FQNEAQ, per germline. The CDR3 totals 14 residues. The CDR3 coding sequence is TGTGCCAGCAGCTTGGGGACAGCTGGAGACACCATATATTTT. Protein product: CASSLGTAGDTIYF.